This T cell receptor (beta chain) was sequenced for a study of tumor-infiltrating lymphocytes in oesophageal squamous cell carcinoma. The CDR3 sequence is 16 residues long. The germline gives CDR1 MDHEN, CDR2 SYDVKM. MiXCR, applied by TCRdb to the PCR reads, yields one record per CDR3 protein. The sample holds over 10,000 distinct CDR3 sequences; around 50% are singletons and the top ten take around 40%. Material for sequencing was esophageal tumor tissue. The source of this sequence is a female donor with esophageal squamous cell carcinoma. This sequence joins TRBV28 and TRBJ2-1; possibly TRBD1 or TRBD2 for D (5 bases each). The J call is uncertain, as TRBJ2-7 better fits the DNA end. CDR3 loop: CASSPMVGEKRNEQYF. The CDR3 DNA sequence: TGTGCCAGCAGTCCGATGGTGGGGGAGAAAAGGAATGAGCAGTACTTC.